Here is one TCR beta chain with its context. What it recognizes is unknown. The data are from a study of T cell responses to AZD1222 COVID-19 vaccine. Notes on the study in general: White British ancestry dominated among donors, who included more females, and clonal diversity was possibly underestimated. Compared with day 0, the breadth and depth of the Spike-specific TCR repertoire rose significantly after two doses of AZD1222.

TCRdb's copy holds only in-frame clones and misses some; the assay was immunoSEQ multiplex PCR. The profile covers tens of thousands of clones, with around 85% appearing a single time and approximately 20% taken by the ten largest. Trimming cost V 0 bases and J 6 bases, with 13 bases left between them. The CDR3 consists of 14 residues. CDR1 is SGDLS and CDR2 is YYNGEE in the germline V gene. The chain uses TRBV9 and TRBJ2-7, with a tentative D call TRBD1 (5 bases). Sequences were derived from peripheral blood, sampled on day 0 of MenACWY control vaccination. This sequence was found in an adult in good health. CDR3 sequence (DNA): TGTGCCAGCAGCGTAGGCCCAGGGATGTCCGAGCAGTACTTC. This translates into CASSVGPGMSEQYF. The variable domain in full, with the rest retrieved from reference TRBV9 and TRBJ2-7, is DSGVTQTPKHLITATGQRVTLRCSPRSGDLSVYWYQQSLDQGLQFLIQYYNGEERAKGNILERFSAQQFPDLHSELNLSSLELGDSALYFCASSVGPGMSEQYFGPGTRLTVT.